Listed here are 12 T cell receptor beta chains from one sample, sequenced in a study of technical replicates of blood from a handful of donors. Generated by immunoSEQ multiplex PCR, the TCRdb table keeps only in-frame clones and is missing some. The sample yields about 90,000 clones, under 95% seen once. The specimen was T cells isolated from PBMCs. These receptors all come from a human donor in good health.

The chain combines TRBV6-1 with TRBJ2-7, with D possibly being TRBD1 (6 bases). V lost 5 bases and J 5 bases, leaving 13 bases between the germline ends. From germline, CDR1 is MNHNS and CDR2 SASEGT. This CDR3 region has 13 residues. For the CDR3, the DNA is TGTGCCAGCAGTCACAGGGTTTTGGACGAGCAGTACTTC. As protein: CASSHRVLDEQYF.

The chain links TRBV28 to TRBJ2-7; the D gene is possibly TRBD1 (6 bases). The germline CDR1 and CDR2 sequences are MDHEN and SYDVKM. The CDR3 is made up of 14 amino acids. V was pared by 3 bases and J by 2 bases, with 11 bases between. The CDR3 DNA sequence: TGTGCCAGCAGTTTTGGGGGCCCCACCTACGAGCAGTACTTC. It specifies CASSFGGPTYEQYF.

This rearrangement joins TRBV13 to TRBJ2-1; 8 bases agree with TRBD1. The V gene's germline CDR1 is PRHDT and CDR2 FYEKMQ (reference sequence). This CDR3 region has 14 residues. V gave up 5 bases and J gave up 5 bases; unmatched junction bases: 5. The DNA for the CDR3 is TGTGCCAGCAGCATGCGGACAGGGAACAATGAGCAGTTCTTC. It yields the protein CASSMRTGNNEQFF.

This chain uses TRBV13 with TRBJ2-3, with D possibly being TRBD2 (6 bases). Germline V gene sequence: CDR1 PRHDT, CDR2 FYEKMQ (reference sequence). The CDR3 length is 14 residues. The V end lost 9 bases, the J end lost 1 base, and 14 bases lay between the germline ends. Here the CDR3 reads CASSDSSGTDTQYF. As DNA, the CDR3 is TGTGCCAGTTCGGATTCTAGCGGCACAGATACGCAGTATTTT.

In nucleotides, the CDR3 is TGTGCCAGCACCCCGGGGGGAAATGGCTACACCTTC. Its translation: CASTPGGNGYTF. V and J are TRBV5-6 and TRBJ1-2; perhaps TRBD1 as D (5 bases). CDR1 SGHDT and CDR2 YYEEEE come from the germline V gene. The V gene lost 6 bases and the J gene lost 6 bases, with 12 bases spanning the gap. The CDR3 loop spans 12 amino acids. The complete variable domain, with remaining parts taken from reference TRBV5-6 and TRBJ1-2, reads DAGVTQSPTHLIKTRGQQVTLRCSPKSGHDTVSWYQQALGQGPQFIFQYYEEEERQRGNFPDRFSGHQFPNYSSELNVNALLLGDSALYLCASTPGGNGYTFGSGTRLTVV.

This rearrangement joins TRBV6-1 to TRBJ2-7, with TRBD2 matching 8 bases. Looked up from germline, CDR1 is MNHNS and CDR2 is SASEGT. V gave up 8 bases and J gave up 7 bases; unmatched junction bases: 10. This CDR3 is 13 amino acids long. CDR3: CASDEGSGIEQYF. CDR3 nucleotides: TGTGCCAGCGATGAAGGTAGCGGGATTGAGCAGTACTTC.

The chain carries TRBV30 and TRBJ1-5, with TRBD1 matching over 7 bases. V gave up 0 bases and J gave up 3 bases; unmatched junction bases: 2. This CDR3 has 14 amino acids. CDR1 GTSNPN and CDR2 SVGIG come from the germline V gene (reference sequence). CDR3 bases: TGTGCCTGGAGTGTACAGGGGTTCAATCAGCCCCAGCATTTT. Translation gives CAWSVQGFNQPQHF.

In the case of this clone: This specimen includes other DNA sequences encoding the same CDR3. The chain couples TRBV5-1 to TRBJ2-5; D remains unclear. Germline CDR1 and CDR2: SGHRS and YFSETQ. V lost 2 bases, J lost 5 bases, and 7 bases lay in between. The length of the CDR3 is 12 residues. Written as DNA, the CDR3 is TGCGCCAGCAGCTTAGTGGGCGAGACCCAGTACTTC. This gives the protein CASSLVGETQYF.

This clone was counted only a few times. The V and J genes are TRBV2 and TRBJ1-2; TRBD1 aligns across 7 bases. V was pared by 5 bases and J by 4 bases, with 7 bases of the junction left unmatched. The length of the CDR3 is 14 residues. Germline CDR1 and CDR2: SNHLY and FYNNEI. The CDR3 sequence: CASSPQGYGYGYTF. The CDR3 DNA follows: TGTGCCAGCAGTCCACAGGGGTACGGCTATGGCTACACCTTC.

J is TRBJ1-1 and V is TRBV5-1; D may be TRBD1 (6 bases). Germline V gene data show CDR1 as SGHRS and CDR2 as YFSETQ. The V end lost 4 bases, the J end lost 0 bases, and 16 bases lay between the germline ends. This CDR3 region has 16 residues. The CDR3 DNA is TGCGCCAGCAGCGGCAGGGGTCTTCTCATGAACACTGAAGCTTTCTTT. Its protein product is CASSGRGLLMNTEAFF.

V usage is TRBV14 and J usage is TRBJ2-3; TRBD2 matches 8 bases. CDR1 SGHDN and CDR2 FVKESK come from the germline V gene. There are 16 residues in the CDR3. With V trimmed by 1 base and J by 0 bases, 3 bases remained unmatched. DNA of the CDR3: TGTGCCAGCAGCCAAGGCTCTAGCGGGAGCACAGATACGCAGTATTTT. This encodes CASSQGSSGSTDTQYF.

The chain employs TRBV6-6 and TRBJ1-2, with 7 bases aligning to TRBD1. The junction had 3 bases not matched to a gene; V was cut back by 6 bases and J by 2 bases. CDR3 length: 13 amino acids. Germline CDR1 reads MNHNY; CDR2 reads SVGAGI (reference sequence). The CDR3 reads CASSPGQNYGYTF. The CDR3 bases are TGTGCCAGCAGCCCGGGACAGAACTATGGCTACACCTTC.